This is a list of T cell receptor beta chains from one sample in a study of post-analysis software for immune sequencing data. MiXCR was run by TCRdb on the PCR reads, yielding one entry per CDR3 protein. The data contain more than 500,000 distinct CDR3 sequences, around 34% of them seen just once; the ten biggest clones take up about 5.6%. Material: blood. These receptors all come from a girl aged 2 to 17 with multiple sclerosis. The CDR3 runs from the conserved cysteine through the conserved F or W. Fields, in order: CDR3 length, J gene, V gene, CDR3 protein.

13 | TRBJ1-1 | TRBV29-1 | CSVAVGLNTEAFF
16 | TRBJ2-1 | TRBV5-5 | CASSLLPGQGAKEQFF
15 | TRBJ2-1 | TRBV7-2 | CASSPPGNSYNEQFF
15 | TRBJ2-5 | TRBV12-3/TRBV12-4 | CASSLSRQRVETQYF
14 | TRBJ1-5 | TRBV20-1 | CSALGGGWKQPQHF
13 | TRBJ2-3 | TRBV3-1 | CASSQGAPYAQYF
20 | TRBJ2-2 | TRBV5-1 | CASSLNAGTVVDANTWELFF
13 | TRBJ1-2 | TRBV3-1 | CASSPLNLPASTF
17 | TRBJ1-6 | TRBV20-1 | CSASVRGESSYNSPLHF
14 | TRBJ2-7 | TRBV5-4 | CASSLAQRNHEQYF
15 | TRBJ1-4 | TRBV7-9 | CASSLLLDTHEKLFF
13 | TRBJ2-1 | TRBV7-2 | CASSLVGSPEQFF
13 | TRBJ2-3 | TRBV7-7 | CASSSRQGDTQYF
14 | TRBJ2-7 | TRBV5-5 | CASSSSGRAGEQYF
13 | TRBJ2-5 | TRBV20-1 | CSANPGIRETQYF
15 | TRBJ2-5 | TRBV12-3/TRBV12-4 | CASSSRTSGQETQYF
12 | TRBJ1-2 | TRBV28 | CASSQSHYGYTF
13 | TRBJ2-7 | TRBV19 | CASSISTGEEQYF
13 | TRBJ1-2 | TRBV7-9 | CASSFDGKGGYTF
15 | TRBJ2-3 | TRBV4-2 | CASSNLLNSTDTQYF
16 | TRBJ1-5 | TRBV12-3/TRBV12-4 | CASSLLAGALNQPQHF
15 | TRBJ2-1 | TRBV6-5 | CASSYSRSPGHEQFF
17 | - | TRBV5-1 | CASSLNGGIQIQGTQYF
16 | TRBJ2-5 | TRBV18 | CASSPTGGGLQETRYF
16 | TRBJ1-2 | TRBV5-6 | CASSGSRGQPNYGYTF
14 | TRBJ1-1 | TRBV5-6 | CASTLLGGSTEAFF
13 | TRBJ2-4 | TRBV27 | CASMVRTYNEQYF
14 | TRBJ1-2 | TRBV24-1 | CATEGDSASPGYTF
15 | TRBJ2-1 | TRBV4-1 | CASSQELAWPNEQFF
13 | TRBJ1-3 | TRBV2 | CALRQRSGNTIYF
15 | TRBJ2-3 | TRBV20-1 | CSARGASGGADTQYF
15 | TRBJ1-6 | TRBV20-1 | CSARGVTGGDSPLHF
16 | TRBJ1-1 | TRBV27 | CASSLYPAGGLGEAFF
14 | TRBJ1-1 | TRBV5-1 | CASSQTRGNTEAFF
15 | TRBJ2-3 | TRBV5-6 | CASSPGTGETDTQYF
14 | TRBJ2-2 | TRBV7-9 | CAVGTGRNTGELFF
12 | TRBJ2-5 | TRBV20-1 | CRAMTAQETQYF
16 | - | TRBV6-5 | CASTLRGLAGNNEQYF
17 | TRBJ1-1 | TRBV2 | CASSEQATRGPNTEAFF
15 | TRBJ2-7 | TRBV6-6 | CASSYGDLRGYEQYF
16 | TRBJ2-7 | TRBV11-2 | CASSLNGGVSSYEQYF
16 | TRBJ2-6 | TRBV6-6 | CASNSGTGTGANVLTF
14 | TRBJ2-3 | TRBV6-6 | CATFLAGGRDTQYF
12 | TRBJ2-5 | TRBV9 | CASSGTSGTQYF
15 | TRBJ1-2 | TRBV3-1 | CASSQDAGGAFGYTF
18 | TRBJ2-3 | TRBV20-1 | CSADFGRDPRHPSDTQYF
18 | TRBJ1-6 | TRBV6-1 | CASRSGQGALGANSPLHF
15 | TRBJ1-1 | TRBV7-2 | CASSIEGGGGTEAFF
15 | TRBJ2-1 | TRBV6-5 | CASSYMQGLMNEQFF
16 | - | TRBV20-1 | CSAPLQRGAQTETQYF
13 | TRBJ1-2 | TRBV10-3 | CALSAREDGGYTF
15 | TRBJ1-2 | TRBV28 | CASSVRGPANYGYTF
18 | - | TRBV7-8 | CASTGDRSPTLQYNEQYF
16 | TRBJ2-3 | TRBV20-1 | CSASGGAEKSTDTQYF
15 | TRBJ1-2 | TRBV6-6 | CASSLGAGSLYGYTF
13 | TRBJ2-1 | TRBV7-9 | CASSRDIHNEQFF
15 | TRBJ2-7 | TRBV7-9 | CASSLPRAKAHEQYF
12 | TRBJ1-2 | TRBV6-6 | CASSLYRDGYTF